One and the same sample provided the 20 T cell receptor beta chains below, sequenced in a study of cytomegalovirus exposure and HLA in healthy donors. Researchers ran the PCR with 60 Vbeta and 13 Jbeta primers. The data were produced by immunoSEQ multiplex PCR, yet TCRdb's version contains in-frame clones alone and is incomplete. The data show some 87,000 clones, more than 60% seen once. Input material: PBMCs. These receptors all come from a man between 18 and 35 years old in good health and CMV-seropositive.

The rearrangement uses TRBV5-1 and TRBJ2-5; D remains unclear. Deletions cut 4 bases from V and 1 base from J, with 11 bases between. The length of the CDR3 is 14 residues. Germline values: CDR1 SGHRS, CDR2 YFSETQ. The CDR3 DNA reads TGCGCCAGCAGCCTGTATGGCAGCCAAGAGACCCAGTACTTC. This gives the protein CASSLYGSQETQYF.

The chain joins TRBV10-3 to TRBJ1-1; unclear D gene. V gave up 6 bases and J gave up 2 bases, with 10 bases separating them. This CDR3 has 13 residues. Germline V gene lookup returns CDR1 ENHRY and CDR2 SYGVKD. The CDR3 DNA reads as TGTGCCATCAGCCGGGGAGGAAACACTGAAGCTTTCTTT. The encoded protein is CAISRGGNTEAFF.

The chain joins TRBV7-2 to TRBJ1-1, with D hard to call. The CDR3 covers 13 residues. Germline V gene lookup returns CDR1 SGHTA and CDR2 FQGNSA. The V and J ends lost 2 bases and 3 bases respectively, with 7 bases between them. As DNA, the CDR3 is TGTGCCAGCAGCTTATCAGAGGACACTGAAGCTTTCTTT. Encoded protein: CASSLSEDTEAFF.

This chain joins TRBV28 and TRBJ2-7, with 10 bases that match TRBD1. The CDR3 spans 16 residues. Germline assignment: CDR1 MDHEN and CDR2 SYDVKM. V shed 6 bases and J 3 bases; nucleotides not matched to a gene: 11. The CDR3 spells CASRPLSGTGDYEQYF. CDR3 coding DNA: TGTGCCAGCAGACCATTGTCTGGGACAGGGGACTACGAGCAGTACTTC.

This clone was recorded a few times. This chain links TRBV14 with TRBJ2-7; D might be TRBD2 (6 bases). CDR1 and CDR2 (germline): SGHDN, FVKESK. The V and J ends lost 7 bases and 7 bases respectively, with 20 bases between them. The CDR3 totals 14 residues. DNA of the CDR3: TGTGCCAGCAACGCTGCAGGAGGGCGACGGGAGCAGTACTTC. Protein sequence: CASNAAGGRREQYF.

The rearrangement joins TRBV19 to TRBJ1-5, with D possibly being TRBD1 (6 bases). CDR3 length: 14 residues. Between the trimmed V and J ends, which lost 5 bases and 6 bases, there was a span of 14 bases. The germline V gene has CDR1 LNHDA and CDR2 SQIVND (reference sequence). The CDR3 spells CASSYTGSLQPQHF. The CDR3 DNA follows: TGTGCCAGTAGTTATACAGGGTCCCTTCAGCCCCAGCATTTT.

The chain couples TRBV6-1 to TRBJ1-2, with 10 bases lining up with TRBD1. CDR3 length: 15 residues. The germline gives CDR1 MNHNS, CDR2 SASEGT. V was pared by 3 bases and J by 8 bases, with 9 bases of the junction left unmatched. DNA of the CDR3: TGTGCCAGCAGTGATCCAGACAGGGGGCGACGGGGCTACACCTTC. Its translation: CASSDPDRGRRGYTF.

This clone was observed once. Additional DNA sequences in this sample encode the identical CDR3. This chain links TRBV6-5 with TRBJ2-3; the D is unclear. CDR3 size: 13 residues. V was pared by 2 bases and J by 3 bases, with 6 bases between. The germline gives CDR1 MNHEY, CDR2 SVGAGI. CDR3 sequence reads: CASSYPGTDTQYF. Written as DNA, the CDR3 is TGTGCCAGCAGTTACCCCGGGACAGATACGCAGTATTTT.

The genes are TRBV7-2 and TRBJ2-1, with a tentative D call TRBD1 (6 bases). This CDR3 is built from 15 residues. Germline CDR1 and CDR2: SGHTA and FQGNSA. V lost 1 base and J lost 5, with 12 bases in between. Here the CDR3 DNA reads TGTGCCAGCAGCTTAGGAGGGGGACCGAACAATGAGCAGTTCTTC. It codes for CASSLGGGPNNEQFF.

This chain links TRBV10-2 with TRBJ2-7, with a weak D call TRBD2 (5 bases). From germline, CDR1 is WSHSY and CDR2 SAAADI. The CDR3 contains 15 residues. Trimming took 6 bases from V and 1 from J, leaving 16 bases between them. This CDR3 reads CASSQLTGLSYEQYF. As DNA, the CDR3 is TGCGCCAGCAGCCAGTTGACTGGACTGTCCTACGAGCAGTACTTC.

This clone was found once. The chain couples TRBV20-1 to TRBJ1-1; TRBD1 aligns across 7 bases. The CDR3 totals 10 residues. The V gene end was trimmed by 4 bases and the J gene end by 11 bases; junction bases not matched to a gene: 4. CDR1 and CDR2 (germline): DFQATT, SNEGSKA (reference sequence). CDR3 sequence reads: CSATGGKAFF. In DNA, the CDR3 is TGCAGTGCTACAGGGGGGAAGGCTTTCTTT.

V is TRBV5-8 and J is TRBJ2-6, with 7 bases lining up with TRBD1. The trim removed 6 bases at V and 6 bases at J, leaving 15 bases unmatched. The CDR3 runs to 17 residues. The V gene's germline CDR1 is SGHTS and CDR2 YDEGEE. Written as DNA, the CDR3 is TGTGCCAGCACGCAGGGACAGACCGCCTTTCCGGCCAACGTCCTGACTTTC. Translated, it gives CASTQGQTAFPANVLTF.

The genes are TRBV14 and TRBJ2-1; 11 nucleotides match TRBD2. In germline, CDR1 is SGHDN, CDR2 FVKESK. The trim removed 3 bases at V and 7 bases at J, leaving 5 bases unmatched. This CDR3 contains 15 residues. As DNA, the CDR3 is TGTGCCAGCAGCCATCCTAGCGGGAGGTTGAATGAGCAGTTCTTC. Translated, it gives CASSHPSGRLNEQFF.

The rearrangement uses TRBV11-2 and TRBJ2-3; TRBD2 aligns across 7 bases. Germline CDR1 is SGHAT and CDR2 is FQNNGV. With 1 base clipped from V and 2 bases from J, the junction kept 15 bases outside the gene matches. The CDR3 has 19 amino acids. CDR3 coding DNA: TGTGCCAGCAGCTTAGTCAGCACTGTAGCGGGCCTCGACACAGATACGCAGTATTTT. Its protein is CASSLVSTVAGLDTDTQYF.

The chain uses TRBV29-1 and TRBJ1-1; no firm D call. Germline V gene lookup returns CDR1 SQVTM and CDR2 ANQGSEA. Deletions cut 6 bases from V and 4 bases from J, with 9 bases between. The CDR3 is made up of 11 amino acids. CDR3 residues: CSVTVSTEAFF. CDR3 DNA: TGCAGCGTAACAGTTTCCACTGAAGCTTTCTTT.

This rearrangement joins TRBV7-9 to TRBJ2-7, with 10 bases lining up with TRBD2. V lost 5 bases and J lost 0; bases outside the gene matches: 7. The CDR3 consists of 16 residues. Germline V CDR1 and CDR2: SEHNR, FQNEAQ (reference sequence). CDR3 DNA: TGTGCCAGCAGCAGGGGACTAGCGCCGAGCTCCTACGAGCAGTACTTC. This translates into CASSRGLAPSSYEQYF. Together with reference TRBV7-9 and TRBJ2-7, the CDR3 gives the full variable domain: DTGVSQNPRHKITKRGQNVTFRCDPISEHNRLYWYRQTLGQGPEFLTYFQNEAQLEKSRLLSDRFSAERPKGSFSTLEIQRTEQGDSAMYLCASSRGLAPSSYEQYFGPGTRLTVT.

The chain employs TRBV18 and TRBJ1-5, with D perhaps TRBD1 (6 bases). CDR1 and CDR2 (germline): KGHSH, LQKENI. V gave up 2 bases and J gave up 6 bases, with 14 bases separating them. The CDR3 totals 15 residues. The CDR3 sequence: CASSPSQGRAQPQHF. The CDR3 nucleotides read TGTGCCAGCTCACCAAGCCAGGGGCGGGCTCAGCCCCAGCATTTT.

The chain carries TRBV28 and TRBJ2-1; D is unresolved. CDR3 length: 15 residues. Trimming took off 5 bases at V and 0 bases at J, with 11 bases between the two ends. Germline-derived CDR1 and CDR2 are MDHEN and SYDVKM. CDR3: CASSAFIVSYNEQFF. CDR3 nucleotide sequence: TGTGCCAGCAGTGCTTTTATAGTCTCCTACAATGAGCAGTTCTTC.

The chain is built from TRBV5-1 and TRBJ2-1; TRBD2 aligns across 12 bases. Trimming took 4 bases from V and 8 from J; bases not matched to a gene: 16. This CDR3 has 18 residues. Germline CDR1 SGHRS, CDR2 YFSETQ. The CDR3 DNA reads TGCGCCAGCAGCCTATCTAGCGGGAGGGCCCGTAAGGGCGATGAGCAGTTCTTC. The encoded protein is CASSLSSGRARKGDEQFF. Full variable domain (rest looked up from reference TRBV5-1 and TRBJ2-1): KAGVTQTPRYLIKTRGQQVTLSCSPISGHRSVSWYQQTPGQGLQFLFEYFSETQRNKGNFPGRFSGRQFSNSRSEMNVSTLELGDSALYLCASSLSSGRARKGDEQFFGPGTRLTVL.

Notes on this clone: One junction end does not reproduce the germline sequence, and a read error may be involved. The chain has TRBV7-2 and TRBJ1-1, with a weak D call TRBD1 (5 bases). Per germline, CDR1 SGHTA and CDR2 FQGNSA. The length of the CDR3 is 14 residues. The CDR3 sequence is CASSFQTRRDQPIF. The CDR3 coding sequence is TGTGCCAGCAGCTTCCAAACCCGCAGGGATCAGCCGATCTTT.